This T cell receptor beta chain was captured by sequencing in a study of T cell responses to AZD1222 COVID-19 vaccine. This clone was counted many times. Germline CDR1 is MRHNA and CDR2 is SNTAGT. This CDR3 is 15 amino acids long. V lost 5 bases and J lost 6; bases outside the gene matches: 7. The assay was immunoSEQ multiplex PCR, and TCRdb's table has in-frame clones only and misses some. The sample holds roughly 75,000 clones; roughly 91% are singletons and the top ten take less than 20%. The sample here was peripheral blood, taken 28 days after the second AZD1222 dose. The TCR sequence derives from an adult who received the AZD1222 COVID-19 vaccine. The rearrangement uses TRBV6-4 and TRBJ2-1; 10 bases map to TRBD2. The chain's CDR3 is CASSSLAGAGNEQFF. The CDR3 DNA reads as TGTGCCAGCAGTTCCCTAGCGGGGGCCGGCAATGAGCAGTTCTTC.